A selection of T cell receptor beta chains follows, all from one sample in a study of response to subunit inactivated influenza vaccine. TCRdb ran MiXCR on the RT-PCR reads and lists one entry per CDR3 protein. The table includes over 800,000 distinct CDR3 sequences, about 20% detected once. The material was PBMCs from blood, obtained 5 days after vaccination. These receptors were collected from a man in his forties or fifties who received an inactivated influenza vaccine. Both conserved end residues are part of each CDR3. The D gene is left open where the match is weak.

J: TRBJ1-1
D: -
V: TRBV29-1
CDR3: CSVERAVANTEAFF

J: TRBJ2-1
D: -
V: TRBV20-1
CDR3: CSARAPRGRRGNEQFF

J: TRBJ1-2
D: -
V: TRBV6-1
CDR3: CASRGASGGYGYTF

J: TRBJ2-1
D: -
V: TRBV4-3
CDR3: CASSHSEGEQFF

J: TRBJ2-1
D: TRBD2
V: TRBV6-2/TRBV6-3
CDR3: CASSGTSGLTYNEQFF

J: TRBJ1-2
D: TRBD1
V: TRBV7-9
CDR3: CASSLGTGTGYTF

J: TRBJ2-1
D: -
V: TRBV10-3
CDR3: CAISTPGVRQNEQFF

J: TRBJ2-1
D: TRBD2
V: TRBV3-1
CDR3: CASSPGLAGGVDEQFF

J: TRBJ2-3
D: TRBD1
V: TRBV11-2
CDR3: CASSLWTGSDTQYF

J: TRBJ2-7
D: -
V: TRBV27
CDR3: CASSYRLDVSSYEQYF